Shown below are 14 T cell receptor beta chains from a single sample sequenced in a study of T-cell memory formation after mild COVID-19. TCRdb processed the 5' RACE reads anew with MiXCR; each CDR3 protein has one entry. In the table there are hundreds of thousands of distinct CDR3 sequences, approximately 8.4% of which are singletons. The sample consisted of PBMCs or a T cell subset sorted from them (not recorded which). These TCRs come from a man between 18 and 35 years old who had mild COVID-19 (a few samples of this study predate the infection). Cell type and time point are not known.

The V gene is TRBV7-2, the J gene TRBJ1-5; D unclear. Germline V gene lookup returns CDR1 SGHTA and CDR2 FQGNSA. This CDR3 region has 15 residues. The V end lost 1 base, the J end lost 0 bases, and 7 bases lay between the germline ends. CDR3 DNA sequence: TGTGCCAGCAGCTTAGGAAGTTATAGCAATCAGCCCCAGCATTTT. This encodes CASSLGSYSNQPQHF.

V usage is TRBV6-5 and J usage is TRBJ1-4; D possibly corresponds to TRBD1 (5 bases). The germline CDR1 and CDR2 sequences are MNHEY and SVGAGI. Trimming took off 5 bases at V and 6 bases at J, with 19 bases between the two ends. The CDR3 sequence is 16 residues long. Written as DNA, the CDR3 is TGTGCCAGCAGTCTACTCAGGGTTGCGGGTTATGAAAAACTGTTTTTT. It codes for CASSLLRVAGYEKLFF.

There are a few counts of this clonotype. The CDR3 sequence: CASSKGRPLHF. DNA for the CDR3: TGTGCCAGCAGCAAGGGGAGGCCCCTCCACTTT. The rearrangement joins TRBV5-6 to TRBJ1-6; D may be TRBD1 (5 bases). The CDR3 totals 11 residues. The germline V and J ends were trimmed by 4 bases and 13 bases, with 9 bases remaining between them. Germline V gene sequence: CDR1 SGHDT, CDR2 YYEEEE. The whole variable domain, filled in from reference TRBV5-6 and TRBJ1-6, reads DAGVTQSPTHLIKTRGQQVTLRCSPKSGHDTVSWYQQALGQGPQFIFQYYEEEERQRGNFPDRFSGHQFPNYSSELNVNALLLGDSALYLCASSKGRPLHFGNGTRLTVT.

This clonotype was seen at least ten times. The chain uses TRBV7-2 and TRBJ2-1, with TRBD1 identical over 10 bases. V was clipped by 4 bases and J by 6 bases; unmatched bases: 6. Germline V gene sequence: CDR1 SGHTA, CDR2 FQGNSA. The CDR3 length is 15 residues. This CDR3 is CASSSTGTGVNEQFF. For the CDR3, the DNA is TGTGCCAGCAGCTCCACCGGGACAGGGGTCAATGAGCAGTTCTTC.

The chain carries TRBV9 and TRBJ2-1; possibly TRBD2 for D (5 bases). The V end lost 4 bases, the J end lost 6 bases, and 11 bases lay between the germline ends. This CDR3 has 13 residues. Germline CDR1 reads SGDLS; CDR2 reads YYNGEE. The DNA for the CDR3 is TGTGCCAGCAGCTTCCGACTATTCAATGAGCAGTTCTTC. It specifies CASSFRLFNEQFF. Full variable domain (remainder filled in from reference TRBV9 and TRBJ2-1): DSGVTQTPKHLITATGQRVTLRCSPRSGDLSVYWYQQSLDQGLQFLIQYYNGEERAKGNILERFSAQQFPDLHSELNLSSLELGDSALYFCASSFRLFNEQFFGPGTRLTVL.

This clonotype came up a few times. The CDR3 protein is CASSSHPDWSGEQYV. Here the CDR3 DNA reads TGTGCCAGCAGCTCCCATCCGGACTGGAGCGGCGAGCAGTACGTC. The chain uses TRBV5-6 and TRBJ2-7; D might be TRBD2 (5 bases). Germline CDR1 reads SGHDT; CDR2 reads YYEEEE. The CDR3 consists of 15 residues. The V end was cut by 3 bases, the J end by 6 bases, with 19 bases between.

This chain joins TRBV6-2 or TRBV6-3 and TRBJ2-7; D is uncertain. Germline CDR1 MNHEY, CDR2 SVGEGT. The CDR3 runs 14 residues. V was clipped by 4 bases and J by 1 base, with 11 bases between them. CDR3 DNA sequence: TGTGCCAGCAGTTCTATCCTGCCTTCCTACGAGCAGTACGTC. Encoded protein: CASSSILPSYEQYV.

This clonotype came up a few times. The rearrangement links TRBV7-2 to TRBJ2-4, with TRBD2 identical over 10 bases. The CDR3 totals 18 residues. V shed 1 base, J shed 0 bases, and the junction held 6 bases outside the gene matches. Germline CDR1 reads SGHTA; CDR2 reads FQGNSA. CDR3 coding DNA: TGTGCCAGCAGCTTAGTCGCTAGCGGGGGCCTAGCCAAAAACATTCAGTACTTC. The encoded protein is CASSLVASGGLAKNIQYF.

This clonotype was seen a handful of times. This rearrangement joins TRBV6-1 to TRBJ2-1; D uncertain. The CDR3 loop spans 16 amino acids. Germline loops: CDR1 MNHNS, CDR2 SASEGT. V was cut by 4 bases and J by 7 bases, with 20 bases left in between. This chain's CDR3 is CASSVPSGRNLNEQFF. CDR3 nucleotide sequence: TGTGCCAGCAGTGTCCCTAGTGGACGAAATTTAAATGAGCAGTTCTTC.

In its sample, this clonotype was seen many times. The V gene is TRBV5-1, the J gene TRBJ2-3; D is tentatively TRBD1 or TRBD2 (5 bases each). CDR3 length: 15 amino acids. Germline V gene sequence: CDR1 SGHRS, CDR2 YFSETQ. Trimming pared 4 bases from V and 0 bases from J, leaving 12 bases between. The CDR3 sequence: CASSPGARSTDTQYF. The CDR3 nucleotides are TGCGCCAGCAGCCCCGGGGCCCGGAGCACAGATACGCAGTATTTT.

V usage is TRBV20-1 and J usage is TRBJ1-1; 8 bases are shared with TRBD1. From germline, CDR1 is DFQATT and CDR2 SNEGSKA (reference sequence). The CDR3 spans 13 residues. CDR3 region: CVGPDRVVTEAFF. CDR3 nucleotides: TGCGTTGGACCGGACAGGGTGGTGACTGAAGCTTTCTTT.

The CDR3 nucleotides read TGTGCCACCTCCGAGGGGTCCTACAATGAGCAGTTCTTC. Protein: CATSEGSYNEQFF. This rearrangement joins TRBV6-4 to TRBJ2-1; D tentatively fits TRBD1 or TRBD2 (5 bases each). The CDR3 sequence is 13 residues long. CDR1 MRHNA and CDR2 SNTAGT come from the germline V gene. The V and J ends lost 10 bases and 1 base respectively, with 11 bases between them.

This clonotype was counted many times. Here the CDR3 DNA reads TGTGCCAGCAGCTTAGACCGAGCGGGGGCTTACAATGAGCAGTTCTTC. It specifies CASSLDRAGAYNEQFF. The chain employs TRBV7-6 and TRBJ2-1; TRBD2 aligns across 8 bases. After removal of 1 base from V and 4 bases from J, the junction contained 6 bases not matched to a gene. CDR3 size: 16 residues. The germline V gene has CDR1 SGHVS and CDR2 FNYEAQ.

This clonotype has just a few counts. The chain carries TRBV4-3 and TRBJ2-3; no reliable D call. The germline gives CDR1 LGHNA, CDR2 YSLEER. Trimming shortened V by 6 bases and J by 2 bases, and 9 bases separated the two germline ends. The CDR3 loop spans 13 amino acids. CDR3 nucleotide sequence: TGCGCCAGCAGTCGACGACCCACAGATACGCAGTATTTT. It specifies CASSRRPTDTQYF.